The rows below give T cell receptor beta chains drawn from one sample of a study of shared clonotypes between healthy human individuals. The table came from immunoSEQ multiplex PCR; TCRdb's copy has only in-frame clones and leaves some out. Of millions of clones in the sample, under 95% were seen once. Input material: naive CD8+ T cells from PBMCs. The source is a man between 18 and 35 years old in good health. Some clones in this sample may be carry-over from other donors' samples. CDR3s include the opening cysteine and the closing phenylalanine or tryptophan. The D gene is left open where the match is weak. A row's size may be missing; if present it is once, few, many or a size class.

d_call	v_call	j_call	clone_size	cdr3_nt	cdr3_aa
.	TRBV7-8	TRBJ2-1	.	TGTGCCAGCAGCTTATGGGCGAGCTCCTACAATGAGCAGTTCTTC	CASSLWASSYNEQFF
TRBD1	TRBV30	TRBJ1-5	few	TGTGCCTGGCCGGTAGACAGGGAAAGCAATCAGCCCCAGCATTTT	CAWPVDRESNQPQHF
.	TRBV11-1	TRBJ2-5	once	TGTGCCAGCAGCTTAGATGCGGAAGAGACCCAGTACTTC	CASSLDAEETQYF
TRBD2	TRBV13	TRBJ2-3	.	TGTGCCAGCAGCTCCGTGACTAGCGGGAGCTTCACAGATACGCAGTATTTT	CASSSVTSGSFTDTQYF
.	TRBV7-9	TRBJ2-7	.	TGTGCCAGCAGCGCCTACCGGGACTCGCACCTCTCCTACGAGCAGTACTTC	CASSAYRDSHLSYEQYF
.	TRBV27	TRBJ1-5	.	TGTGCCAGCAGGCCCAGAGAGGCCACTCAGCCCCAGCATTTT	CASRPREATQPQHF
.	TRBV5-1	TRBJ1-4	once	TGCGCCAGCAGCTTGGAGTCGGCAACTAATGAAAAACTGTTTTTT	CASSLESATNEKLFF
.	TRBV27	TRBJ2-7	.	TGTGCCAGCAGTTTGGTCGGGGGACCAACCTACGAGCAGTACTTC	CASSLVGGPTYEQYF
.	TRBV4-1	TRBJ2-1	.	TGCGCCAGCAGCCAAGGCCAGGGCTATGAGCAGTTCTTC	CASSQGQGYEQFF
TRBD1	TRBV9	TRBJ2-5	.	TGTGCCAGCAGCGTGGGACAGGGGGGGCACCACCAAGAGACCCAGTACTTC	CASSVGQGGHHQETQYF
.	TRBV28	TRBJ1-1	.	TGTGCCAGCAGGCCTGAGGGAGGGGTCGGCACTGAAGCTTTCTTT	CASRPEGGVGTEAFF
TRBD1	TRBV6-5	TRBJ2-7	.	TGTGCCAGCAGGCCTCAGAGGACAGGGGGCTACGAGCAGTACTTC	CASRPQRTGGYEQYF
.	TRBV6-1	TRBJ2-7	.	TGTGCCAGCAGTGAGTTATGGAGGATCGAGCAGTACTTC	CASSELWRIEQYF
.	TRBV25-1	TRBJ2-2	once	TGTGCCAGCATGACGGGGAACACCGGGGAGCTGTTTTTT	CASMTGNTGELFF
.	TRBV4-1	TRBJ1-2	.	TGCGCCAGCAGCCAAGCCCCTAAAGCTAACTATGGCTACACCTTC	CASSQAPKANYGYTF
.	TRBV4-1	TRBJ1-3	.	TGCGCCAGCAGCGCATTGAGGGGCCGCTCTGGAAACACCATATATTTT	CASSALRGRSGNTIYF
TRBD2	TRBV6-5	TRBJ2-1	.	TGTGCCAGCAGTTACTCCCCTAGCGGGAGGGGGAATGAGCAGTTCTTC	CASSYSPSGRGNEQFF
.	TRBV6-8	TRBJ2-2	.	TGTGCCAGCAGTTCGACCAGGGGGGGCTACACCGGGGAGCTGTTTTTT	CASSSTRGGYTGELFF
.	TRBV18	TRBJ1-5	.	TGTGCCAGCTCGACGGGGCAGCAGGGCAATCAGCCCCAGCATTTT	CASSTGQQGNQPQHF
.	TRBV28	TRBJ2-1	.	TGTGCCAGCAGCTGGGCAGGTTCTCTCCCAGGAGATGAGCAGTTCTTC	CASSWAGSLPGDEQFF
TRBD1	TRBV6-6	TRBJ2-7	.	TGTGCCAGCAGTTTTGACAGGGCCTACGAGCAGTACTTC	CASSFDRAYEQYF
.	TRBV2	TRBJ2-1	.	TGTGCCAGCAGTCAGGGAATCAATGAGCAGTTCTTC	CASSQGINEQFF
.	TRBV28	TRBJ1-1	.	TGTGCCAGCAGGTTTTTAGAAAACACTGAAGCTTTCTTT	CASRFLENTEAFF
TRBD1	TRBV5-1	TRBJ1-2	once	TGCGCCAGCAGCGAGGGGACAGGGATCTATGGCTACACCTTC	CASSEGTGIYGYTF
.	TRBV11-2	TRBJ1-5	.	TGTGCCAGCAGCCCAACCGGGGGGGCGGGACAGCCCCAGCATTTT	CASSPTGGAGQPQHF
.	TRBV19	TRBJ1-5	few	TGTGCCAGTAGTATTATGGATAGCAATCAGCCCCAGCATTTT	CASSIMDSNQPQHF
.	TRBV9	TRBJ2-3	.	TGTGCCAGCAGCACGGAAGTCACACGAGATACGCAGTATTTT	CASSTEVTRDTQYF
TRBD2	TRBV7-9	TRBJ2-3	.	TGTGCCAGCAGCATGGGGACTAGCGGGAGGGCATCAGATACGCAGTATTTT	CASSMGTSGRASDTQYF
.	TRBV5-6	TRBJ1-1	.	TGTGCCAGCAGCTCGGTTGGATTAAGGGGCGGGACCTTCGGACCTGAAGCTTTCTTT	CASSSVGLRGGTFGPEAFF
.	TRBV27	TRBJ2-3	.	TGTGCCAGCAGTCCGGGACGGCGGACTAACACAGATACGCAGTATTTT	CASSPGRRTNTDTQYF
.	TRBV6-6	TRBJ1-5	.	TGTGCCAGCAGTGAGCAAGGGCGGGCTCAGCCCCAGCATTTT	CASSEQGRAQPQHF
.	TRBV5-4	TRBJ2-2	.	TGTGCCAGCAGCTTGGAAGGGGCCGGGGAGCTGTTTTTT	CASSLEGAGELFF
TRBD2	TRBV27	TRBJ2-7	.	TGTGCCAGCAGTTTAACCGGGACTAGTACGTACGAGCAGTACTTC	CASSLTGTSTYEQYF
TRBD1	TRBV7-9	TRBJ2-7	.	TGTGCCAGCAGCACACGGACAGGTCCGGGGACATACGAGCAGTACTTC	CASSTRTGPGTYEQYF
TRBD2	TRBV7-2	TRBJ2-3	.	TGTGCCAGCAGCTTTGGGCTAGCGGGAGTCTGGGGCACAGATACGCAGTATTTT	CASSFGLAGVWGTDTQYF
TRBD2	TRBV27	TRBJ2-7	once	TGTGCCAGCAGCACTAGCGGAGCGGGCCACGAGCAGTACTTC	CASSTSGAGHEQYF
.	TRBV19	TRBJ1-1	.	TGTGCCAGTAGGACGATTACACCAATGAACACTGAAGCTTTCTTT	CASRTITPMNTEAFF
TRBD2	TRBV6-5	TRBJ2-1	.	TGTGCCAGCAGCTACCCGGGACTAGCGGGTTTTGAGCAGTTCTTC	CASSYPGLAGFEQFF
.	TRBV29-1	TRBJ2-1	.	TGCAGCGTTGGAGCGGACAGCTCCTACAATGAGCAGTTCTTC	CSVGADSSYNEQFF
TRBD2	TRBV7-9	TRBJ2-7	.	TGTGCCAGCAACCTAGCGGGAGAGGCGGGAGAGCAGTACTTC	CASNLAGEAGEQYF
.	TRBV27	TRBJ2-1	.	TGTGCCAGCAGTTTAGCGCGTCGAGTTGATGAGCAGTTCTTC	CASSLARRVDEQFF
TRBD1	TRBV5-1	TRBJ2-7	.	TGCGCCAGCAGCGCGGCGGGAGGACAGGGGGGCTACGAGCAGTACTTC	CASSAAGGQGGYEQYF
.	TRBV6-1	TRBJ2-7	.	TGTGCCAGCAGCGAATACTCTGGCGGCCGGATAGAACCGTTGTACGAGCAGTACTTC	CASSEYSGGRIEPLYEQYF
TRBD1	TRBV7-6	TRBJ2-6	.	TGTGCCAGCAGCTTAGGGATTACAGGGGACGGGGCCAACGTCCTGACTTTC	CASSLGITGDGANVLTF
.	TRBV7-9	TRBJ1-1	.	TGTGCCAGCAGCCTTTCGGGCAGGGGTGCCGGCACTGAAGCTTTCTTT	CASSLSGRGAGTEAFF
.	TRBV15	TRBJ2-5	.	TGTGCCACCAGCAGAGTAATGACCACCCAAGAGACCCAGTACTTC	CATSRVMTTQETQYF
.	TRBV13	TRBJ1-3	.	TGTGCCAGCAGCCCCCCCCCAGCCGCTGGAAACACCATATATTTT	CASSPPPAAGNTIYF
TRBD2	TRBV28	TRBJ2-1	.	TGTGCCAGCAAAGTCCGGACTAGCGGGAGTCACGGTGAGCAGTTCTTC	CASKVRTSGSHGEQFF